Listed below are T cell receptor beta chains from one sample, sequenced in a study of tumor and adjacent non-tumor tissue in lung cancer. TCRdb itself ran the multiplex PCR reads through MiXCR, one entry per CDR3 protein. The table lists 90,000 to 100,000 distinct CDR3 sequences, 80% of them singletons. The specimen sequenced was distant non-tumor lung tissue. The receptor source for this set is a man aged 55 to 70 with small cell lung cancer. CDR3s leave out the opening cysteine and the closing phenylalanine or tryptophan. The order of the fields is D gene, V gene, CDR3 protein. A D gene is named only where the DNA matches it firmly.

d_gene: .
v_gene: TRBV20-1
CDR3aa: SARPFTGDGLSQY

d_gene: .
v_gene: TRBV11-2
CDR3aa: ASSPTAVASYEHY

d_gene: TRBD1
v_gene: TRBV29-1
CDR3aa: SARGGAGRTEAS

d_gene: TRBD1
v_gene: TRBV6-5
CDR3aa: ASWGAPGQGSGELF

d_gene: TRBD1
v_gene: TRBV28
CDR3aa: ASRTGTGVYEQY

d_gene: .
v_gene: TRBV12-3/TRBV12-4
CDR3aa: ASSRVNQPQH

d_gene: .
v_gene: TRBV11-3
CDR3aa: ATMTGCYGYT

d_gene: TRBD1
v_gene: TRBV13
CDR3aa: ANSSSRGGDGKQF

d_gene: .
v_gene: TRBV29-1
CDR3aa: SAGNGGSMETQY

d_gene: TRBD2
v_gene: TRBV29-1
CDR3aa: SAGGSGNGEQF

d_gene: .
v_gene: TRBV11-3
CDR3aa: GSSSGRDQPQH

d_gene: .
v_gene: TRBV6-5
CDR3aa: VNSSTYNEQF

d_gene: TRBD2
v_gene: TRBV6-2/TRBV6-3
CDR3aa: ASMIAGAPTEHY

d_gene: .
v_gene: TRBV11-2
CDR3aa: ASQKWQGDNEQP